The 15 T cell receptor beta chains listed next were all sequenced from one sample in a study of blood T cells in healthy people across ages (dated by TCRdb to the mid-2010s). Library generation was performed with 5' RACE. Sequencing used an Illumina HiSeq 2500. A second about 7 to 12 cycle PCR used a sample-barcoded 5' primer and a J-beta primer mix. TCRdb redid the processing of the public reads, applying fastp at Q25 and MiXCR, and retained in-frame beta chains. When rows share a CDR3 protein, they turn into one entry using the most common DNA and genes. Across this sample there are some 750,000 distinct CDR3 sequences, with about 24% seen only once. 22% of the sample rests with the top ten. Material: blood. These receptors were taken from a man between 65 and 85 years old in good health.

This clonotype was seen at least ten times. This sequence joins TRBV5-1 and TRBJ2-1; D unclear. The CDR3 has 14 residues. From germline, CDR1 is SGHRS and CDR2 YFSETQ. Trimming took 0 bases from V and 10 from J, leaving 14 bases between them. The CDR3 DNA reads TGCGCCAGCAGCTTGGATGTTCCCGTCGGGGAGCAGTTCTTC. This gives the protein CASSLDVPVGEQFF.

This clonotype was counted between two and nine times. This rearrangement joins TRBV10-3 to TRBJ2-7; tentatively, D is TRBD1 or TRBD2 (5 bases each). V shed 6 bases and J shed 0 bases, with 9 bases lying between them. This CDR3 contains 13 residues. Germline CDR1 is ENHRY and CDR2 is SYGVKD. CDR3 bases: TGTGCCATCAGAAGGGACGGCTCCTACGAGCAGTACGTC. This sequence encodes CAIRRDGSYEQYV.

This clonotype appeared many times. The gene calls are TRBV12-3 or TRBV12-4 and TRBJ1-4, with 9 bases fitting TRBD1. V lost 7 bases, J lost 6 bases, and 6 bases stayed unmatched. The CDR3 contains 14 residues. CDR3 amino acids: CASKKTGGDEKLFF. CDR3 DNA sequence: TGTGCCAGCAAGAAGACAGGGGGGGATGAAAAACTGTTTTTT.

In this sample, this clonotype turned up a few times. The gene calls are TRBV5-1 and TRBJ2-4; TRBD2 is a possible D gene (5 bases). The CDR3 length is 12 residues. V dropped 4 bases and J dropped 7 bases, with 9 bases sitting between them. Germline-derived CDR1 and CDR2 are SGHRS and YFSETQ. In DNA form, the CDR3 reads TGCGCCAGCAGCCTAACGGGGAACATTCAGTACTTC. Its protein product is CASSLTGNIQYF.

This clonotype appeared a few times. The chain recombines TRBV20-1 with TRBJ1-2; TRBD1 agrees at 7 bases. J gave up 4 bases and V 6 bases, and 11 bases lay outside the gene matches. This CDR3 region has 14 residues. Germline V CDR1 and CDR2: DFQATT, SNEGSKA (reference sequence). The CDR3 sequence: CSAQRQGSVYGYTF. The CDR3 coding sequence is TGCAGTGCACAGAGACAGGGAAGCGTCTATGGCTACACCTTC.

This chain uses TRBV28 with TRBJ2-7, with 13 bases that match TRBD2. Trimming at V came to 2 bases and at J to 4 bases, leaving 5 bases not matched to a gene. CDR1 is MDHEN and CDR2 is SYDVKM in the germline V gene. CDR3 length: 16 amino acids. This CDR3 reads CASSLRLAGGAYEQYF. CDR3 nucleotides: TGTGCCAGCAGTTTAAGACTAGCGGGGGGCGCTTACGAGCAGTACTTC.

This clonotype was observed a handful of times. The rearrangement links TRBV18 to TRBJ2-7; D could derive from TRBD1 or TRBD2 (5 bases each). CDR1 is KGHSH, CDR2 LQKENI, per germline. The CDR3 is 13 amino acids. V lost 8 bases, J lost 6 bases, and 17 bases lay in between. This CDR3 is CASPSGTGVEQYF. In nucleotides, the CDR3 is TGTGCCAGCCCATCCGGGACGGGTGTCGAGCAGTACTTC.

This clonotype occurred many times. The chain recombines TRBV6-5 with TRBJ1-2; D uncertain. CDR3 length equals 15 residues. Germline CDR1 is MNHEY and CDR2 is SVGAGI. V was pared by 6 bases and J by 0 bases, with 14 bases between. This CDR3 is CASSKQRDTNYGYTF. The CDR3 DNA is TGTGCCAGCAGCAAACAGCGCGACACTAACTATGGCTACACCTTC.

The chain is built from TRBV27 and TRBJ2-3; 8 nucleotides line up with TRBD1. The V and J ends lost 5 bases and 2 bases, in that order; junction bases with no gene match: 9. Germline V gene sequence: CDR1 MNHEY, CDR2 SMNVEV (reference sequence). CDR3 length: 16 residues. The CDR3 sequence: CASSPRTGMTTDTQYF. CDR3 bases: TGTGCCAGCAGTCCCCGGACAGGGATGACCACAGATACGCAGTATTTT.

The chain joins TRBV7-3 to TRBJ2-3; TRBD2 matches 9 bases. The CDR3 runs to 15 residues. V dropped 2 bases and J dropped 2; count of bases not matched to a gene: 2. The V gene's germline CDR1 is SGHTA and CDR2 FQGTGA. The CDR3 sequence is CASSLASGDTDTQYF. CDR3 coding DNA: TGTGCCAGCAGCTTAGCTAGCGGGGACACAGATACGCAGTATTTT.

The rearrangement joins TRBV7-2 to TRBJ2-1, with 8 nucleotides matching TRBD2. The CDR3 consists of 12 residues. V shed 2 bases and J 15 bases; nucleotides not matched to a gene: 6. Germline CDR1 SGHTA, CDR2 FQGNSA. CDR3 region: CASSLIRGGRFF. In DNA form, the CDR3 reads TGTGCCAGCAGCTTAATTCGCGGGGGGCGGTTCTTC.

This clonotype was seen more than once but under ten times. This chain connects TRBV5-1 to TRBJ2-3, with 8 bases aligning to TRBD1. This CDR3 comprises 17 residues. The trim removed 0 bases at V and 1 base at J, leaving 7 bases unmatched. Germline assignment: CDR1 SGHRS and CDR2 YFSETQ. The CDR3 sequence: CASSLGAAGGRTDTQYF. The CDR3 region has the DNA TGCGCCAGCAGCTTGGGGGCGGCAGGGGGCCGCACAGATACGCAGTATTTT.

In DNA form, the CDR3 reads TGTGCCATGAGGGGCAGCTCTGGGGCCAACGTCCTGACTTTC. Its protein product is CAMRGSSGANVLTF. V usage is TRBV10-3 and J usage is TRBJ2-6; tentatively, D is TRBD1 or TRBD2 (5 bases each). This CDR3 is 14 amino acids long. V was clipped by 9 bases and J by 0 bases, with 9 bases between them. Germline loops: CDR1 ENHRY, CDR2 SYGVKD.

The chain has TRBV19 and TRBJ1-2; 8 positions match TRBD1. CDR3 size: 14 residues. Germline CDR1 is LNHDA and CDR2 is SQIVND (reference sequence). V was pared by 1 base and J by 6 bases, with 4 bases of the junction left unmatched. Here the CDR3 DNA reads TGTGCCAGTAGTATAGTAGGACAGGGTAATGGCTACACCTTC. Amino acid sequence: CASSIVGQGNGYTF.

This chain connects TRBV30 to TRBJ2-1; 8 bases fit TRBD2. V was clipped by 3 bases and J by 2 bases; unmatched bases: 6. The CDR3 consists of 15 residues. CDR1 and CDR2 (germline): GTSNPN, SVGIG (reference sequence). Written as DNA, the CDR3 is TGTGCCTGGAGAGACGGGAGGGTTCCCTACAATGAGCAGTTCTTC. Amino acids: CAWRDGRVPYNEQFF.